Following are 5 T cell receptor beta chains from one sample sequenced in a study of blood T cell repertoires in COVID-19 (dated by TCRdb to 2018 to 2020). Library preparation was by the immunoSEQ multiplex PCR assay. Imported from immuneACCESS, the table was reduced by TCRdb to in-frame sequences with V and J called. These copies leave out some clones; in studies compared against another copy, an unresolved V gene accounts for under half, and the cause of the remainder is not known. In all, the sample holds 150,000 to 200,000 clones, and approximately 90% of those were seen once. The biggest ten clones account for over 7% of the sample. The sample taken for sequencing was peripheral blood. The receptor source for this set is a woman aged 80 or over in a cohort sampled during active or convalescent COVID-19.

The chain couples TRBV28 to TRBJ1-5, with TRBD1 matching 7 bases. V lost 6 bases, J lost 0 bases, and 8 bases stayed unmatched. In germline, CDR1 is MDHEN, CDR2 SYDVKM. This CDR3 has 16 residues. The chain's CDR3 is CASRRTGLHSNQPQHF. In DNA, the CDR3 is TGTGCCAGCAGACGGACAGGCCTACATAGCAATCAGCCCCAGCATTTT.

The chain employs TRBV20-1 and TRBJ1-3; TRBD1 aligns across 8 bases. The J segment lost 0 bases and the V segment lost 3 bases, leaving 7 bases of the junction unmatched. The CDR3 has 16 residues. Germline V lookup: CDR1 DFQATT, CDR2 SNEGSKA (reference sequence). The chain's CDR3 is CSASQGQGLSGNTIYF. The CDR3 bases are TGCAGTGCTAGTCAAGGACAGGGTCTCTCTGGAAACACCATATATTTT.

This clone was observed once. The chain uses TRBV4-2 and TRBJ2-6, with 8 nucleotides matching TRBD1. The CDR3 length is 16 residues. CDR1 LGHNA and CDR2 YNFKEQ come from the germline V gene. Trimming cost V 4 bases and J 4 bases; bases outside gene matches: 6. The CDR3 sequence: CASSPQGAVGANVLTF. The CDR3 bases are TGTGCCAGCAGCCCCCAGGGGGCGGTAGGGGCCAACGTCCTGACTTTC.

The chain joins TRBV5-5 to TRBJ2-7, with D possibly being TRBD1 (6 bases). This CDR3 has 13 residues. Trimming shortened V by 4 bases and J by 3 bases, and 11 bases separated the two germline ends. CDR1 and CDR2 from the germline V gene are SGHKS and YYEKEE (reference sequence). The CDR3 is CASSVQGYYEQYF. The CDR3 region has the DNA TGTGCCAGCAGCGTACAGGGTTACTACGAGCAGTACTTC.

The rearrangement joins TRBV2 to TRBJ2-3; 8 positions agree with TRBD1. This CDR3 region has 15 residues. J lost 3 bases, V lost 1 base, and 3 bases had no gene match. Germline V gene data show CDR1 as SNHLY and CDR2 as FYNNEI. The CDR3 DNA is TGTGCCAGCAGTGAAGGCAGGGGGCCGACAGATACGCAGTATTTT. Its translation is CASSEGRGPTDTQYF.